Described below is a single T cell receptor beta chain sequence and its context. What it binds is not known. The template for TCR beta VDJ and CDR3 sequence profiling was genomic DNA. MiXCR, applied by TCRdb to the reads, yields one record per CDR3 protein. This sample carries 200,000 to 250,000 distinct CDR3 sequences, about 37% of them seen once, and the ten largest clones take around 1.1%. This entry belongs to a study of CD8+CD57+ T cells in acquired aplastic anemia. Study background: Yields of DNA that came from sorted CD4+ and CD8+ cells averaged about 2.9 ug. Mean read depth for CD4+ cells from healthy donors was about 9.9 million.

CDR3 size: 14 residues. Trimming removed 2 bases from V and 3 bases from J, with 12 bases in between. CDR1 is SGHNT and CDR2 is YYREEE in the germline V gene (reference sequence). Whole-study results and caveats: Patients versus controls showed no significant CD8+ Simpson's diversity difference. Shared by patients and controls, almost 30 CD8+ CDR3s were abundant in patients.

The sequence was collected from a human donor in good health, serving as a control. The material sequenced was sorted CD4+, CD8+, or CD8+CD57+ T cells (not recorded which) from PBMCs. The V and J genes are TRBV5-4 and TRBJ2-7; possibly TRBD1 for D (5 bases). CDR3 bases: TGTGCCAGCAGCTTCCCGGACAATAGCTACGAGCAGTACTTC. Its protein is CASSFPDNSYEQYF.